A selection of T cell receptor beta chains follows, all from one sample in a study of blood T cell repertoires in COVID-19. Here immunoSEQ multiplex PCR was the method, and the copy in TCRdb shows in-frame clones only, minus some. The sample has 150,000 to 180,000 clones, about 88% seen once. The specimen was peripheral blood. The receptors were sampled from a woman in her sixties or seventies with acute or convalescent COVID-19. The CDR3 runs from the conserved cysteine through the conserved F or W. D genes are given only for firm matches. Clone size is shown for a subset of rows, as once, few, many or a class of expanded clone.

abundance,v_gene,j_gene,d_gene,CDR3aa,CDR3nt
-,TRBV12-5,TRBJ2-5,TRBD1,CASGLADRGLETQYF,TGTGCTAGTGGTTTGGCTGACAGGGGGCTAGAGACCCAGTACTTC
-,TRBV7-8,TRBJ2-1,-,CASSLADRPFNEQFF,TGTGCCAGCAGCTTAGCCGACAGACCCTTCAATGAGCAGTTCTTC
-,TRBV2,TRBJ1-3,TRBD1,CASRRNTGTGAGNTIYF,TGTGCCAGCAGGCGTAATACCGGGACAGGGGCTGGAAACACCATATATTTT
-,TRBV6-2/TRBV6-3,TRBJ1-5,-,CASSYGGGSNQPQHF,TGTGCCAGCAGTTATGGGGGGGGTAGCAATCAGCCCCAGCATTTT
-,TRBV5-4,TRBJ1-2,TRBD1,CASSLAGGVYGYTF,TGTGCCAGCAGCTTGGCAGGGGGCGTCTATGGCTACACCTTC
-,TRBV9,TRBJ2-2,-,CASRGTDSSRAGELFF,TGTGCCAGCAGGGGGACGGACAGCTCGAGGGCCGGGGAGCTGTTTTTT
-,TRBV12-3/TRBV12-4,TRBJ1-2,TRBD1,CASSRDRAYGYTF,TGTGCCAGCAGCCGGGACAGGGCCTATGGCTACACCTTC
-,TRBV2,TRBJ2-1,TRBD2,CASSEGRLAGGYNEQFF,TGTGCCAGCAGTGAAGGGAGACTAGCGGGGGGGTACAATGAGCAGTTCTTC
-,TRBV7-2,TRBJ2-3,TRBD2,CASSLNPSTSWGTDTQYF,TGTGCCAGCAGCTTAAACCCTTCGACTAGCTGGGGCACAGATACGCAGTATTTT
-,TRBV7-2,TRBJ2-5,TRBD2,CASSQRIAGGARRETQYF,TGTGCCAGCAGCCAGCGCATAGCGGGGGGGGCCCGTCGAGAGACCCAGTACTTC
-,TRBV19,TRBJ2-4,-,CAAVRRTQTAKNIQYF,TGTGCCGCCGTACGAAGGACACAAACAGCCAAAAACATTCAGTACTTC
-,TRBV19,TRBJ1-5,TRBD1,CASTTTGKGNQPQHF,TGTGCCAGTACCACGACAGGGAAGGGCAATCAGCCCCAGCATTTT
-,TRBV2,TRBJ2-1,-,CASRADRPLNNEQFF,TGTGCCAGCAGAGCGGACAGACCGTTAAACAATGAGCAGTTCTTC
-,TRBV2,TRBJ2-7,-,CASSFGQYYEQYF,TGTGCCAGCAGTTTTGGACAGTACTACGAGCAGTACTTC
-,TRBV7-9,TRBJ1-1,-,CASRSWLNTEAFF,TGTGCCAGCAGATCGTGGCTGAACACTGAAGCTTTCTTT
-,TRBV9,TRBJ1-4,TRBD1,CASSVEGDRVVDEKLFF,TGTGCCAGCAGCGTAGAGGGAGACAGGGTCGTGGATGAAAAACTGTTTTTT
-,TRBV13,TRBJ1-4,TRBD1,CASSLRGTNEKLFF,TGTGCCAGCAGTCTCAGGGGGACTAATGAAAAACTGTTTTTT
-,TRBV4-2,TRBJ1-2,-,CASSQDSVGWTEGYTF,TGTGCCAGCAGCCAAGATTCTGTGGGCTGGACTGAAGGCTACACCTTC
-,TRBV5-1,TRBJ1-6,-,CASSLLQGPSDNSPLHF,TGCGCCAGCAGCCTTCTACAGGGTCCCTCCGATAATTCACCCCTCCACTTT
-,TRBV4-2,TRBJ2-3,TRBD2,CASSQGTSGLQYF,TGTGCCAGCAGCCAAGGGACTAGCGGACTGCAGTATTTT
once,TRBV11-3,TRBJ2-1,TRBD2,CASRTSGNNEQFF,TGTGCCAGCAGAACTAGCGGCAACAATGAGCAGTTCTTC
-,TRBV30,TRBJ2-7,-,CAWSSGQKQYF,TGTGCCTGGAGTAGCGGCCAGAAGCAGTACTTC
-,TRBV5-8,TRBJ1-4,TRBD1,CASRQGTGGTKLFF,TGTGCCAGCAGACAAGGGACAGGGGGAACTAAACTGTTTTTT
-,TRBV6-2/TRBV6-3,TRBJ1-1,-,CASSDPYRGSTEAFF,TGTGCCAGCAGCGACCCCTATAGGGGGAGCACTGAAGCTTTCTTT
-,TRBV19,TRBJ1-5,TRBD1,CASRDRGQFSNQPQHF,TGTGCCAGTAGAGACAGGGGGCAATTTTCGAATCAGCCCCAGCATTTT
-,TRBV7-9,TRBJ2-7,TRBD2,CASSPGLAGAEQYF,TGTGCCAGCAGCCCGGGACTAGCGGGGGCCGAGCAGTACTTC
-,TRBV27,TRBJ2-7,-,CASSFSGDPYEQYF,TGTGCCAGCAGTTTTTCAGGCGACCCCTACGAGCAGTACTTC
-,TRBV4-2,TRBJ1-1,-,CASSRGQNTEAFF,TGTGCCAGCAGCCGGGGACAGAACACTGAAGCTTTCTTT